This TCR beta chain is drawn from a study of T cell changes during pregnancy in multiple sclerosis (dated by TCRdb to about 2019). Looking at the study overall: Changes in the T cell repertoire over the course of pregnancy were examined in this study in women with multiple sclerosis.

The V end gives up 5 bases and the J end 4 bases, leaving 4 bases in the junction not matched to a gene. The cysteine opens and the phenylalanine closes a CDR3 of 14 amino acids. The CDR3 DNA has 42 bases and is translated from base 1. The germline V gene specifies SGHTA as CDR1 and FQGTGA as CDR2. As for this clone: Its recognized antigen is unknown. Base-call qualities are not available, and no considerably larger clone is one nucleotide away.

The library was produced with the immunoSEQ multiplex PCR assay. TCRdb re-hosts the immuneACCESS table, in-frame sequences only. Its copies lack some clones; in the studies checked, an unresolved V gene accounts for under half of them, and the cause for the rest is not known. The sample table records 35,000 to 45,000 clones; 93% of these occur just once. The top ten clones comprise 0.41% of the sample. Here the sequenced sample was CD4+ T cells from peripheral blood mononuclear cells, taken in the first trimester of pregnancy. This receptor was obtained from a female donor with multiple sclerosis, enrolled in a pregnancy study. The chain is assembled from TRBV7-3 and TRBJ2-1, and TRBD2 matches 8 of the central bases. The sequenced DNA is TGTGCCAGCAGCCCCTCGGGAGGGTACAATGAGCAGTTCTTC. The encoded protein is CASSPSGGYNEQFF. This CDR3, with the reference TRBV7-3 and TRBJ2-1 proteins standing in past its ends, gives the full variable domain GAGVSQTPSNKVTEKGKYVELRCDPISGHTALYWYRQSLGQGPEFLIYFQGTGAADDSGLPNDRFFAVRPEGSVSTLKIQRTERGDSAVYLCASSPSGGYNEQFFGPGTRLTVL.